This TCR beta chain emerged from a study of cytomegalovirus exposure and HLA in healthy donors. Points from the study as a whole: What a later analysis showed was that several of the most significant clusters appeared linked to common viral pathogens.

A remark on this clone: Its specificity is unknown.

The PCR used 60 Vbeta and 13 Jbeta primers. Repertoires were generated with immunoSEQ multiplex PCR, while TCRdb's copy carries only in-frame clones and drops some. This sample has under 90,000 clones, with roughly 70% found just once. Germline-derived CDR1 and CDR2 are LNHNV and YYDKDF (reference sequence). CDR3 length: 14 amino acids. Losses at the gene ends were 0 bases for V and 5 bases for J; bases not matched to a gene: 2. The sample was PBMCs. This clonotype was sampled from a man between 40 and 49 years old in good health and CMV-seropositive. The rearrangement links TRBV15 to TRBJ1-2; 8 bases are a match to TRBD1. The CDR3 region is CATSRDRTGYGYTF. Here the CDR3 DNA reads TGTGCCACCAGCAGAGACCGGACAGGGTATGGCTACACCTTC.